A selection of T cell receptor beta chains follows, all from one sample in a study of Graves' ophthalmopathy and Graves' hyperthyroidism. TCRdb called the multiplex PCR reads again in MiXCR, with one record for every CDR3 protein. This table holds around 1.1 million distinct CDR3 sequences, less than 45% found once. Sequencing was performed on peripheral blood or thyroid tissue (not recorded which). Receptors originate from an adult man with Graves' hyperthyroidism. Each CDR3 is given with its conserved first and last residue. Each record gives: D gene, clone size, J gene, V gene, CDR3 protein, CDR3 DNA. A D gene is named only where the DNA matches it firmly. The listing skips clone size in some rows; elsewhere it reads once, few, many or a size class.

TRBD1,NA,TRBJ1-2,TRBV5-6,CASTYNRGYGYTF,TGTGCCAGCACATACAACAGGGGGTATGGCTACACCTTC
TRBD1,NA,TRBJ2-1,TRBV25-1,CASRAGQGGNEQFF,TGTGCCAGCAGGGCAGGACAGGGGGGCAATGAGCAGTTCTTC
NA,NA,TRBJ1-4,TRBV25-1,CASSDRQPYEKLFF,TGTGCCAGCAGCGACCGACAGCCTTATGAAAAACTGTTTTTT
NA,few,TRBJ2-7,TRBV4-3,CASSQHASSYEQYF,TGCGCCAGCAGCCAACACGCCAGCTCCTACGAGCAGTACTTC
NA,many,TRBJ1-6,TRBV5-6,CASSLVRPSALHF,TGTGCCAGCAGCTTGGTACGGCCCTCAGCCCTCCACTTT
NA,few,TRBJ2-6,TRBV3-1,CASSQRTGANVLTF,TGTGCCAGCAGCCAAAGGACAGGGGCCAACGTCCTGACTTTC
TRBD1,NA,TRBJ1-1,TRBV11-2,CASSARVGTGGRLNAFF,TGTGCCAGCAGCGCCCGGGTCGGGACAGGGGGCCGTCTGAACGCTTTCTTT
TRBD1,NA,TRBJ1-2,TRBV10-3,CAISGQGQGYTF,TGTGCCATCAGTGGGCAGGGACAGGGCTACACCTTC
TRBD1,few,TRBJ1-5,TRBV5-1,CASSQGTGANQPQHF,TGCGCCAGCAGCCAAGGGACAGGGGCCAATCAGCCCCAGCATTTT
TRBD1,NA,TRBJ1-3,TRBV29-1,CSVGNRGFGNTIYF,TGCAGCGTGGGGAACAGGGGGTTCGGAAACACCATATATTTT
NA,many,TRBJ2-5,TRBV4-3,CASSQNGYPDETQYF,TGCGCCAGCAGCCAAAACGGCTACCCCGATGAGACCCAGTACTTC
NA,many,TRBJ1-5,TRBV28,CASRRQHNQPQHF,TGTGCCAGCAGGAGACAGCACAATCAGCCCCAGCATTTT
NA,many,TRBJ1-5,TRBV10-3,CAISDNNQPQHF,TGTGCCATCAGTGATAACAATCAGCCCCAGCATTTT
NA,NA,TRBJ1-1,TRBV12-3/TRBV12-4,CASSFTGGAEAFF,TGTGCCAGCAGCTTCACGGGTGGGGCTGAAGCTTTCTTT
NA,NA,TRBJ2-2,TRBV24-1,CATSDFGLAGELFF,TGTGCCACCAGTGATTTCGGCCTAGCCGGGGAGCTGTTTTTT
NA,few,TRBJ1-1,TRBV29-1,CSDRDNEGAFF,TGCAGCGACCGGGACAACGAAGGCGCTTTCTTT
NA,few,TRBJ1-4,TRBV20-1,CSATDRSTNEKLFF,TGCAGTGCCACCGACAGGAGTACTAATGAAAAACTGTTTTTT
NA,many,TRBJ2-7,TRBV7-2,CASSSLLSSYEQYF,TGTGCCAGCAGCTCACTCCTGAGCTCCTACGAGCAGTACTTC
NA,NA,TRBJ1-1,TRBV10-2,CASSHGAYTEAFF,TGTGCCAGCAGCCACGGAGCGTACACTGAAGCTTTCTTT
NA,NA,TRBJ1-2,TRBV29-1,CSVDVRGGAYTF,TGCAGCGTTGATGTTCGGGGGGGTGCCTACACCTTC
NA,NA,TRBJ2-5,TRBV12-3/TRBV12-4,CASSLIAETQYF,TGTGCCAGCAGTTTAATTGCTGAGACCCAGTACTTC
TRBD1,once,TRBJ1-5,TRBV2,CASSHRGRNQPQHF,TGTGCCAGCAGCCACAGGGGGCGGAATCAGCCCCAGCATTTT
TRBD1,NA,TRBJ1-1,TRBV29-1,CSVEGTGAGYTEAFF,TGCAGCGTTGAAGGGACAGGGGCCGGGTACACTGAAGCTTTCTTT
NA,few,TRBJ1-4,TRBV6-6,CASIPPGRHHNEKLFF,TGTGCCAGCATTCCACCTGGTCGGCACCATAATGAAAAACTGTTTTTT
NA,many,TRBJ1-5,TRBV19,CASSAQRDQPQHF,TGTGCCAGTAGTGCACAGAGAGATCAGCCCCAGCATTTT
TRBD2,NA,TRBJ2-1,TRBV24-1,CATSEWTSGGDHETQFF,TGTGCCACCAGTGAATGGACTAGCGGGGGGGATCATGAGACCCAGTTCTTC
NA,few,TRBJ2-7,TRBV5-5,CASSLRIGYWNYEQYF,TGTGCCAGCAGCTTGAGGATTGGGTATTGGAACTACGAGCAGTACTTC
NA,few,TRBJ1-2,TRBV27,CASSPTVGVDYGYTF,TGTGCCAGCAGTCCAACCGTAGGGGTTGACTATGGCTACACCTTC
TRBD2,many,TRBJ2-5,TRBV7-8,CASSLKRLAGQVETQYF,TGTGCCAGCAGCTTAAAACGACTAGCGGGACAGGTAGAGACCCAGTACTTC
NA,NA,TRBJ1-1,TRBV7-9,CASSLQGNGAFF,TGTGCCAGCAGCTTGCAAGGGAATGGAGCTTTCTTT
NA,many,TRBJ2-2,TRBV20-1,CSARDHSTANTGELFF,TGCAGTGCTAGAGACCATTCGACAGCGAACACCGGGGAGCTGTTTTTT
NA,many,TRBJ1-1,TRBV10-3,CASSQPGNTEAFF,TGTGCCAGTAGTCAGCCGGGGAACACTGAAGCTTTCTTT
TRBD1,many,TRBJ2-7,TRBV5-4,CASSLHGTGTYEQYF,TGTGCCAGCAGCTTGCATGGGACAGGGACCTACGAGCAGTACTTC
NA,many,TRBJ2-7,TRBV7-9,CASSGPRGANEQYF,TGTGCCAGCAGCGGCCCAAGGGGAGCCAATGAGCAGTACTTC
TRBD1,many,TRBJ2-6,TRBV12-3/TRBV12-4,CASSPGQATVLSGANVLTF,TGTGCCAGCAGTCCCGGACAGGCCACCGTCCTCTCTGGGGCCAACGTCCTGACTTTC
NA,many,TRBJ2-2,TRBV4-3,CASSQALGSLDTGELFF,TGCGCCAGCAGCCAAGCCCTAGGCAGCCTCGACACCGGGGAGCTGTTTTTT
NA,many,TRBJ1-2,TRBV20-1,CSAQRTALLYGYTF,TGCAGTGCTCAGAGGACAGCGCTGCTGTATGGCTACACCTTC
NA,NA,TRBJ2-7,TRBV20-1,CSAGRGSSYEQYF,TGCAGTGCGGGGCGTGGGAGCTCCTACGAGCAGTACTTC
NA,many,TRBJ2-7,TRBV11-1,CASSSQGGSGSSYEQYF,TGTGCCAGCAGCTCCCAGGGAGGTAGCGGAAGCTCCTACGAGCAGTACTTC
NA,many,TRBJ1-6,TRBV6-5,CASSYSGRQARPLHF,TGTGCCAGCAGTTATTCGGGACGGCAGGCGAGGCCCCTCCACTTT
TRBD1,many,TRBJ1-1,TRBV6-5,CASRTGGGTEAFF,TGTGCCAGCAGGACAGGGGGCGGGACTGAAGCTTTCTTT
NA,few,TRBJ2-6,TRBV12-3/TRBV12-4,CASIRGRPGANVLTF,TGTGCCAGCATCCGGGGCCGACCTGGGGCCAACGTCCTGACTTTC
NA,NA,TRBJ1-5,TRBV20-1,CSASRGNAGNQPQHF,TGCAGTGCTAGCAGAGGAAACGCTGGCAATCAGCCCCAGCATTTT
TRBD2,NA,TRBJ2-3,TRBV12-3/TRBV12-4,CASSLEVGGDTDTQYF,TGTGCCAGCAGTTTAGAGGTGGGAGGGGACACAGATACGCAGTATTTT
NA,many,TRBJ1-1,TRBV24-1,CATSDAPKGDVATEAFF,TGTGCCACCAGTGATGCGCCCAAGGGGGATGTGGCGACTGAAGCTTTCTTT
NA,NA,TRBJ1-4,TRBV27,CASKPGAGVEKLFF,TGTGCCAGCAAACCGGGAGCCGGTGTTGAAAAACTGTTTTTT
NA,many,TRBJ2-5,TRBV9,CASSVATTGPFETQYF,TGTGCCAGCAGCGTAGCTACGACAGGCCCATTTGAGACCCAGTACTTC
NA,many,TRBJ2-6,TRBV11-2,CASSLPPGAPELGANVLTF,TGTGCCAGCAGCTTACCTCCCGGCGCACCCGAACTGGGGGCCAACGTCCTGACTTTC
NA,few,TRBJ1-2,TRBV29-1,CSADQGPVYGYTF,TGCAGCGCAGACCAGGGACCGGTCTATGGCTACACCTTC
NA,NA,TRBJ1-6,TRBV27,CASSLEESGVSPLHF,TGTGCCAGCAGTTTGGAAGAATCAGGGGTTTCACCCCTCCACTTT
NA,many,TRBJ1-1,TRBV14,CASSQGGSGTEAFF,TGTGCCAGCAGCCAAGGGGGAAGCGGCACTGAAGCTTTCTTT
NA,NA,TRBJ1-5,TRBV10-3,CASSPGGVGSNQPQHF,TGTGCCAGCAGCCCCGGGGGAGTGGGAAGCAATCAGCCCCAGCATTTT
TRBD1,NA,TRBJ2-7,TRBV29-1,CSVGDRGEQYF,TGCAGCGTAGGGGACAGGGGTGAGCAGTACTTC
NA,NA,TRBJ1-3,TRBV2,CASSEADYTGNTIYF,TGCGCCAGCAGTGAAGCAGATTATACTGGAAACACCATATATTTT
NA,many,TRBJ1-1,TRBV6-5,CASRSAGSLMNTEAFF,TGTGCCAGCAGGAGTGCAGGTTCCCTCATGAACACTGAAGCTTTCTTT